This passage covers 30 T cell receptor beta chains from one sample sequenced in a study of shared clonotypes between healthy human individuals. Sequencing was performed with immunoSEQ multiplex PCR; in TCRdb, only in-frame clones are kept and a portion is missing. The sample shows 500,000 to 650,000 clones, 70% to 80% of them seen only once. Source material: PBMCs. The origin of the receptors is a woman aged 40 to 50 in good health. Some clones in this sample may be carry-over from other donors' samples.

CDR3 in amino acids: CASSPGSGRSSYNEQFF. CDR3 nucleotides: TGTGCCAGCTCACCAGGAAGCGGGCGTAGCTCCTACAATGAGCAGTTCTTC. The V gene is TRBV18, the J gene TRBJ2-1; a weak D match, TRBD2 (6 bases). Trimming shortened V by 2 bases and J by 0 bases, and 14 bases separated the two germline ends. CDR3 length: 17 amino acids. The germline V gene encodes CDR1 KGHSH and CDR2 LQKENI.

The chain has TRBV30 and TRBJ2-2; D remains ambiguous. The CDR3 loop spans 13 amino acids. The V end was cut by 1 base, the J end by 1 base, with 4 bases between. CDR1 and CDR2 from the germline V gene are GTSNPN and SVGIG (reference sequence). CDR3 sequence (DNA): TGTGCCTGGAGTGCCGGGAACACCGGGGAGCTGTTTTTT. Residues: CAWSAGNTGELFF.

This clone was counted once. The V gene is TRBV7-8, the J gene TRBJ2-5, with D perhaps matching TRBD1 or TRBD2 (5 bases each). Judging by the DNA end, TRBJ2-7 fits better; the J call may be wrong. The CDR3 extends over 15 amino acids. Germline values: CDR1 SGHVS, CDR2 FQNEAQ. The CDR3 is CASSPVVGVAYEQYF. DNA of the CDR3: TGTGCCAGCAGCCCCGTCGTGGGGGTTGCCTACGAGCAGTACTTC.

J is TRBJ2-3 and V is TRBV9; D may be TRBD1 (6 bases). The CDR3 consists of 14 residues. V was shortened by 3 bases and J by 4 bases, with 12 bases between the two germline ends. The germline V gene has CDR1 SGDLS and CDR2 YYNGEE. The chain's CDR3 is CASSETGLPDTQYF. The CDR3 DNA reads as TGTGCCAGCAGCGAAACAGGGTTGCCAGATACGCAGTATTTT. The full variable domain, its missing parts supplied by reference TRBV9 and TRBJ2-3, is DSGVTQTPKHLITATGQRVTLRCSPRSGDLSVYWYQQSLDQGLQFLIQYYNGEERAKGNILERFSAQQFPDLHSELNLSSLELGDSALYFCASSETGLPDTQYFGPGTRLTVL.

This chain uses TRBV27 with TRBJ2-1; the D gene is possibly TRBD2 (6 bases). The CDR3 has 15 amino acids. V was shortened by 6 bases and J by 3 bases, with 15 bases between the two germline ends. Germline V lookup: CDR1 MNHEY, CDR2 SMNVEV (reference sequence). The CDR3: CASRSSGTDYNEQFF. Here the CDR3 DNA reads TGTGCCAGCAGGTCCTCCGGGACTGACTACAATGAGCAGTTCTTC.

The V and J genes are TRBV4-2 and TRBJ2-2; D unclear. This CDR3 is built from 15 residues. Trimming took off 1 base at V and 4 bases at J, with 10 bases between the two ends. Germline CDR1 LGHNA, CDR2 YNFKEQ. The DNA for the CDR3 is TGTGCCAGCAGCCAAGGGGCGACAACCACCGGGGAGCTGTTTTTT. Its protein is CASSQGATTTGELFF.

The table lists this clone with a count of one. This sample includes further DNA sequences coding for the same CDR3. The chain carries TRBV28 and TRBJ2-7; D is ambiguous. The CDR3 sequence is 11 residues long. Trimming left V 2 bases short and J 7 bases short, with 6 bases between. Germline V gene data show CDR1 as MDHEN and CDR2 as SYDVKM. The CDR3, as DNA: TGTGCCAGCAGTTTAGACCGAGAGCAGTACTTC. Its translation is CASSLDREQYF.

This clone was recorded once. V gene TRBV25-1 combines with J gene TRBJ2-5; no clear D. The CDR3 extends over 11 amino acids. The germline gives CDR1 MGHDK, CDR2 SYGVNS. Trimming removed 3 bases at V and 3 bases at J, with 2 bases between. The CDR3 loop reads CASSEKETQYF. CDR3 sequence (DNA): TGTGCCAGCAGTGAGAAAGAGACCCAGTACTTC.

The V and J genes are TRBV10-3 and TRBJ2-3; D not certain. V was cut by 7 bases and J by 4 bases, with 12 bases left in between. Germline CDR1 is ENHRY and CDR2 is SYGVKD. This CDR3 is 13 amino acids long. CDR3 sequence: CAITDGRSDTQYF. The CDR3 coding sequence is TGTGCCATCACTGACGGGCGATCAGATACGCAGTATTTT.

V is TRBV4-3 and J is TRBJ2-7, with 10 bases identical to TRBD2. Germline CDR1 reads LGHNA; CDR2 reads YSLEER. The CDR3 length is 19 residues. After removal of 5 bases from V and 0 bases from J, the junction contained 16 bases not matched to a gene. CDR3 residues: CASSFGTSEDGPFSYEQYF. In DNA form, the CDR3 reads TGCGCCAGCAGCTTCGGGACTAGCGAGGATGGGCCTTTCTCCTACGAGCAGTACTTC.

This chain links TRBV28 with TRBJ1-2; 9 nucleotides agree with TRBD1. Germline V gene lookup returns CDR1 MDHEN and CDR2 SYDVKM. Germline trimming cut 8 bases from V and 8 bases from J; bases unmatched to any gene: 6. This CDR3 is built from 12 residues. The CDR3 sequence: CASWTGEEGYTF. CDR3 in DNA: TGTGCCAGCTGGACAGGGGAAGAAGGCTACACCTTC.

This sequence joins TRBV5-1 and TRBJ2-2; D uncertain. V lost 0 bases and J lost 1, with 7 bases in between. Germline V gives CDR1 SGHRS, CDR2 YFSETQ. The CDR3 consists of 15 residues. The CDR3, as DNA: TGCGCCAGCAGCTTGGAGGGCCGGAACACCGGGGAGCTGTTTTTT. Translation: CASSLEGRNTGELFF.

Regarding this clone: One junction end does not reproduce the germline sequence, and a read error may be involved. The chain carries TRBV29-1 and TRBJ2-4, with TRBD1 matching over 8 bases. This CDR3 contains 16 residues. Germline CDR1 and CDR2: SQVTM and ANQGSEA. The CDR3 sequence: CSVEDGSGGATNIQCF. For the CDR3, the DNA is TGCAGCGTTGAAGATGGGTCAGGGGGCGCCACGAACATTCAGTGCTTC.

DNA of the CDR3: TGTGCCAGTAGTATGGACAGGGACACCGGGGAGCTGTTTTTT. Encoded protein: CASSMDRDTGELFF. The chain couples TRBV19 to TRBJ2-2; 8 nucleotides match TRBD1. Trimming cost V 3 bases and J 3 bases; bases outside gene matches: 0. CDR1 and CDR2 (germline): LNHDA, SQIVND (reference sequence). The CDR3 has 14 residues.

The chain is built from TRBV6-1 and TRBJ2-6; D uncertain. Trimming took off 3 bases at V and 0 bases at J, with 6 bases between the two ends. Germline CDR1 reads MNHNS; CDR2 reads SASEGT. The CDR3 is made up of 15 amino acids. The CDR3 nucleotides are TGTGCCAGCAGTGACAGAGCCTCTGGGGCCAACGTCCTGACTTTC. This gives the protein CASSDRASGANVLTF.

About this clone: This sequence is one base from a far larger clone and is likely a read error. It is likely a read error, because the conserved phenylalanine at the end of the CDR3 is missing. The chain links TRBV30 to TRBJ1-1, with 9 bases that match TRBD1. With V trimmed by 7 bases and J by 1 base, 13 bases remained unmatched. The germline V gene encodes CDR1 GTSNPN and CDR2 SVGIG (reference sequence). The CDR3 is 16 residues long. The DNA of the CDR3 is TGTGCCTACATAGTCCCGGGACAGGGATCGAACACTGAAGCTTTCTCT. This encodes CAYIVPGQGSNTEAFS.

The chain joins TRBV28 to TRBJ2-7; D is perhaps TRBD1 (6 bases). The CDR3 totals 12 residues. CDR1 is MDHEN and CDR2 is SYDVKM in the germline V gene. The ends were cut back, 6 bases at V and 9 bases at J, with 15 bases in the middle. CDR3 region: CASRMTGSGQYF. DNA of the CDR3: TGTGCCAGCAGAATGACAGGATCGGGGCAGTACTTC.

The J gene is TRBJ1-1, the V gene TRBV15, with TRBD1 identical over 7 bases. The CDR3 consists of 15 residues. Germline CDR1 and CDR2: LNHNV and YYDKDF (reference sequence). Trimming took 5 bases from V and 4 from J; bases not matched to a gene: 10. CDR3 amino acids: CATSLGPGGSTEAFF. Here the CDR3 DNA reads TGTGCCACCAGCCTGGGGCCAGGGGGGTCCACTGAAGCTTTCTTT.

V usage is TRBV6-5 and J usage is TRBJ2-3; the D is unclear. The ends were cut back, 0 bases at V and 0 bases at J, with 10 bases in the middle. In germline, CDR1 is MNHEY, CDR2 SVGAGI. The CDR3 length is 16 residues. The CDR3 loop is CASSYSYGVSTDTQYF. CDR3 in DNA: TGTGCCAGCAGTTACTCGTACGGAGTGAGCACAGATACGCAGTATTTT.

This clone was seen a few times. The gene calls are TRBV29-1 and TRBJ1-1; 11 nucleotides line up with TRBD1. In germline, CDR1 is SQVTM, CDR2 ANQGSEA. The CDR3 extends over 14 amino acids. V lost 5 bases to trimming and J lost 6 bases; unmatched junction nucleotides: 8. CDR3 nucleotide sequence: TGCAGCGTTATGGACAGGGGGCGAGGATCTGAAGCTTTCTTT. Its protein product is CSVMDRGRGSEAFF.

V is TRBV4-2 and J is TRBJ2-7; D is perhaps TRBD2 (6 bases). This CDR3 is 15 amino acids long. The V and J ends lost 4 bases and 0 bases respectively, with 13 bases between them. The V gene's germline CDR1 is LGHNA and CDR2 YNFKEQ. In DNA form, the CDR3 reads TGTGCCAGCAGCCCGCCCGGGGGATTCTCCTACGAGCAGTACTTC. This codes for CASSPPGGFSYEQYF.

J is TRBJ1-4 and V is TRBV28; D possibly corresponds to TRBD1 (6 bases). V lost 4 bases to trimming and J lost 8 bases, with 14 bases between them. Germline V CDR1 and CDR2: MDHEN, SYDVKM. There are 14 residues in the CDR3. CDR3 in DNA: TGTGCCAGCAGTTCGGCGGGGGCGGAGGAAAAACTGTTTTTT. It encodes CASSSAGAEEKLFF.

V and J are TRBV5-1 and TRBJ1-3; no reliable D call. The CDR3 covers 13 residues. Germline assignment: CDR1 SGHRS and CDR2 YFSETQ. With 4 bases removed from V and 1 base from J, the gap between germline ends came to 6 bases. CDR3 sequence: CASSGESGNTIYF. The CDR3 nucleotides read TGCGCCAGCAGCGGGGAATCTGGAAACACCATATATTTT.

The chain uses TRBV5-4 and TRBJ2-3; TRBD2 might be the D (6 bases). CDR3 size: 15 residues. V was trimmed by 0 bases and J by 4 bases, leaving 12 bases between them. Germline values: CDR1 SGHNT, CDR2 YYREEE (reference sequence). CDR3 region: CASSLDTSRADTQYF. The CDR3 nucleotides are TGTGCCAGCAGCTTGGATACTAGCCGAGCAGATACGCAGTATTTT. Using reference TRBV5-4 and TRBJ2-3 for the parts outside the CDR3, the full variable domain is ETGVTQSPTHLIKTRGQQVTLRCSSQSGHNTVSWYQQALGQGPQFIFQYYREEENGRGNFPPRFSGLQFPNYSSELNVNALELDDSALYLCASSLDTSRADTQYFGPGTRLTVL.

The CDR3 bases are TGTGCCACCACGGGACTGCCTGCTAATGAAAAACTGTTTTTT. As protein: CATTGLPANEKLFF. This chain links TRBV27 with TRBJ1-4; the D gene is possibly TRBD1 (5 bases). Germline values: CDR1 MNHEY, CDR2 SMNVEV (reference sequence). V lost 10 bases to trimming and J lost 3 bases, with 15 bases between them. This CDR3 is built from 14 residues.

The chain has TRBV19 and TRBJ1-1; TRBD1 matches 9 bases. Trimming cost V 5 bases and J 6 bases; bases outside gene matches: 4. The germline CDR1 and CDR2 sequences are LNHDA and SQIVND (reference sequence). The CDR3 consists of 13 residues. The CDR3: CASSLWTGAEAFF. Written as DNA, the CDR3 is TGTGCCAGTAGTCTGTGGACAGGGGCTGAAGCTTTCTTT.

The chain has TRBV6-1 and TRBJ2-3; perhaps D is TRBD1 or TRBD2 (5 bases each). V lost 4 bases and J lost 0, with 11 bases in between. The CDR3 totals 15 residues. CDR1 and CDR2 (germline): MNHNS, SASEGT. CDR3 nucleotides: TGTGCCAGCAGTGTCGGGACGTCTAGCACAGATACGCAGTATTTT. Residues: CASSVGTSSTDTQYF.

The V gene is TRBV7-9, the J gene TRBJ1-2; TRBD1 is a possible D gene (6 bases). The germline V gene has CDR1 SEHNR and CDR2 FQNEAQ (reference sequence). This CDR3 contains 13 residues. With 5 bases removed from V and 1 base from J, the gap between germline ends came to 8 bases. The CDR3 protein is CASSDRNNYGYTF. The CDR3 bases are TGTGCCAGCAGCGACAGGAATAACTATGGCTACACCTTC.

This clone appeared a few times. V usage is TRBV5-1 and J usage is TRBJ1-4; D is possibly TRBD1 (5 bases). Per germline, CDR1 SGHRS and CDR2 YFSETQ. V lost 7 bases to trimming and J lost 4 bases, with 14 bases between them. The CDR3 has 14 residues. CDR3 coding DNA: TGCGCCAGCTGCCGGGACGGATATAATGAAAAACTGTTTTTT. This gives the protein CASCRDGYNEKLFF.

This clone came up a few times. V gene TRBV5-4 combines with J gene TRBJ2-5, with 9 positions matching TRBD2. J was trimmed by 5 bases and V by 4 bases; bases with no gene match: 9. CDR3 length equals 15 residues. The germline gives CDR1 SGHNT, CDR2 YYREEE (reference sequence). In DNA form, the CDR3 reads TGTGCCAGCAGCACCGTAGCGGGAGTGGGGGAGACCCAGTACTTC. Protein product: CASSTVAGVGETQYF.